The 2 T cell receptor beta chains listed next were all sequenced from one sample in a study of beta chain features in type 1 diabetes. Isolated RNA was reverse transcribed in full, so expressed TCRB transcripts were sequenced. TCRdb's table, derived via immunoSEQ multiplex PCR, lists solely in-frame clones and lacks some. The table has more than 85,000 clones, roughly 43% seen once. The sequenced sample was stem cell memory CD4+ T cells from blood. These receptors were collected from a woman aged 18 to 35 in good health.

The genes are TRBV5-4 and TRBJ2-1; D unclear. Germline V gives CDR1 SGHNT, CDR2 YYREEE (reference sequence). The ends were cut back, 4 bases at V and 6 bases at J, with 11 bases in the middle. CDR3 length equals 13 residues. The CDR3 nucleotides read TGTGCCAGCAGCACTGTCACGCCCAATGAGCAGTTCTTC. Translating gives CASSTVTPNEQFF.

The chain carries TRBV30 and TRBJ2-7, with unresolved D. Germline V gives CDR1 GTSNPN, CDR2 SVGIG (reference sequence). Trimming pared 4 bases from V and 2 bases from J, leaving 12 bases between. CDR3 length equals 13 residues. CDR3 protein: CAWNLETTYEQYF. As DNA, the CDR3 is TGTGCCTGGAATCTCGAGACAACCTACGAGCAGTACTTC.